This record concerns one T cell receptor (beta chain) sequence. This entry is derived from a study of blood T cells in healthy people across ages. The CDR3 is 11 residues long. Deletions cut 3 bases from V and 10 bases from J, with 10 bases between. CDR1 is DFQATT, CDR2 SNEGSKA, per germline (reference sequence). A second roughly 6 to 11 cycle PCR used barcoded and J-beta primers. Each cDNA molecule was tagged by a template-switch adaptor that had 12 random nucleotides. TCRdb ran MiXCR on the 5' RACE reads and lists one entry per CDR3 protein. The data show about 780,000 distinct CDR3 sequences, 20% to 30% seen once. The same sample was also used in a study of T cells of mothers and their children. That source adds: Persisting microchimeric T cell clones went undetected.

The gene calls are TRBV20-1 and TRBJ2-1; D call uncertain. The sequenced sample was blood. This TCR derives from a boy aged 10-17 years in good health. CDR3 in DNA: TGCAGTGCTAGCCGGGTGGGGGAGCAGTTCTTC. Translation: CSASRVGEQFF.